A selection of T cell receptor beta chains follows, all from one sample in a study of human T cells and chemical hapten exposure. TCRdb re-analysed the RACE reads in MiXCR, keeping a single row per CDR3 protein. The table lists about 340,000 distinct CDR3 sequences, approximately 6.3% of them singletons, with around 8.2% in the top ten. The source material was whole blood, sampled in connection with sensitization to the hapten diphenylcyclopropenone (DPC). The receptors were gathered from a woman aged 18-29 years with alopecia areata. Some clones in this sample may be carry-over from other donors' samples. Both conserved end residues are trimmed from each CDR3. D genes are given only for firm matches.

TRBV7-2,12,TRBD1,ASSSQGRRTEAF
TRBV12-3/TRBV12-4,13,NA,ASSLALYPSLGYT
TRBV4-3,14,NA,ASSQGQGVRTDTQY
TRBV6-6,13,NA,ASSRIDGLNQPQH
TRBV5-1,13,NA,ASSSSWQENYGYT
TRBV29-1,13,TRBD2,SVESRGAVGETQY
TRBV4-1,11,NA,ASSQVTEETQY
TRBV13,13,NA,ASSLGPSFNQPQH
TRBV6-5,14,NA,ASSSGGGARGNTIY
TRBV20-1,15,TRBD2,SAHGLAGGRGTDTQY
TRBV11-2,13,TRBD2,ASSARTRGFIEQF